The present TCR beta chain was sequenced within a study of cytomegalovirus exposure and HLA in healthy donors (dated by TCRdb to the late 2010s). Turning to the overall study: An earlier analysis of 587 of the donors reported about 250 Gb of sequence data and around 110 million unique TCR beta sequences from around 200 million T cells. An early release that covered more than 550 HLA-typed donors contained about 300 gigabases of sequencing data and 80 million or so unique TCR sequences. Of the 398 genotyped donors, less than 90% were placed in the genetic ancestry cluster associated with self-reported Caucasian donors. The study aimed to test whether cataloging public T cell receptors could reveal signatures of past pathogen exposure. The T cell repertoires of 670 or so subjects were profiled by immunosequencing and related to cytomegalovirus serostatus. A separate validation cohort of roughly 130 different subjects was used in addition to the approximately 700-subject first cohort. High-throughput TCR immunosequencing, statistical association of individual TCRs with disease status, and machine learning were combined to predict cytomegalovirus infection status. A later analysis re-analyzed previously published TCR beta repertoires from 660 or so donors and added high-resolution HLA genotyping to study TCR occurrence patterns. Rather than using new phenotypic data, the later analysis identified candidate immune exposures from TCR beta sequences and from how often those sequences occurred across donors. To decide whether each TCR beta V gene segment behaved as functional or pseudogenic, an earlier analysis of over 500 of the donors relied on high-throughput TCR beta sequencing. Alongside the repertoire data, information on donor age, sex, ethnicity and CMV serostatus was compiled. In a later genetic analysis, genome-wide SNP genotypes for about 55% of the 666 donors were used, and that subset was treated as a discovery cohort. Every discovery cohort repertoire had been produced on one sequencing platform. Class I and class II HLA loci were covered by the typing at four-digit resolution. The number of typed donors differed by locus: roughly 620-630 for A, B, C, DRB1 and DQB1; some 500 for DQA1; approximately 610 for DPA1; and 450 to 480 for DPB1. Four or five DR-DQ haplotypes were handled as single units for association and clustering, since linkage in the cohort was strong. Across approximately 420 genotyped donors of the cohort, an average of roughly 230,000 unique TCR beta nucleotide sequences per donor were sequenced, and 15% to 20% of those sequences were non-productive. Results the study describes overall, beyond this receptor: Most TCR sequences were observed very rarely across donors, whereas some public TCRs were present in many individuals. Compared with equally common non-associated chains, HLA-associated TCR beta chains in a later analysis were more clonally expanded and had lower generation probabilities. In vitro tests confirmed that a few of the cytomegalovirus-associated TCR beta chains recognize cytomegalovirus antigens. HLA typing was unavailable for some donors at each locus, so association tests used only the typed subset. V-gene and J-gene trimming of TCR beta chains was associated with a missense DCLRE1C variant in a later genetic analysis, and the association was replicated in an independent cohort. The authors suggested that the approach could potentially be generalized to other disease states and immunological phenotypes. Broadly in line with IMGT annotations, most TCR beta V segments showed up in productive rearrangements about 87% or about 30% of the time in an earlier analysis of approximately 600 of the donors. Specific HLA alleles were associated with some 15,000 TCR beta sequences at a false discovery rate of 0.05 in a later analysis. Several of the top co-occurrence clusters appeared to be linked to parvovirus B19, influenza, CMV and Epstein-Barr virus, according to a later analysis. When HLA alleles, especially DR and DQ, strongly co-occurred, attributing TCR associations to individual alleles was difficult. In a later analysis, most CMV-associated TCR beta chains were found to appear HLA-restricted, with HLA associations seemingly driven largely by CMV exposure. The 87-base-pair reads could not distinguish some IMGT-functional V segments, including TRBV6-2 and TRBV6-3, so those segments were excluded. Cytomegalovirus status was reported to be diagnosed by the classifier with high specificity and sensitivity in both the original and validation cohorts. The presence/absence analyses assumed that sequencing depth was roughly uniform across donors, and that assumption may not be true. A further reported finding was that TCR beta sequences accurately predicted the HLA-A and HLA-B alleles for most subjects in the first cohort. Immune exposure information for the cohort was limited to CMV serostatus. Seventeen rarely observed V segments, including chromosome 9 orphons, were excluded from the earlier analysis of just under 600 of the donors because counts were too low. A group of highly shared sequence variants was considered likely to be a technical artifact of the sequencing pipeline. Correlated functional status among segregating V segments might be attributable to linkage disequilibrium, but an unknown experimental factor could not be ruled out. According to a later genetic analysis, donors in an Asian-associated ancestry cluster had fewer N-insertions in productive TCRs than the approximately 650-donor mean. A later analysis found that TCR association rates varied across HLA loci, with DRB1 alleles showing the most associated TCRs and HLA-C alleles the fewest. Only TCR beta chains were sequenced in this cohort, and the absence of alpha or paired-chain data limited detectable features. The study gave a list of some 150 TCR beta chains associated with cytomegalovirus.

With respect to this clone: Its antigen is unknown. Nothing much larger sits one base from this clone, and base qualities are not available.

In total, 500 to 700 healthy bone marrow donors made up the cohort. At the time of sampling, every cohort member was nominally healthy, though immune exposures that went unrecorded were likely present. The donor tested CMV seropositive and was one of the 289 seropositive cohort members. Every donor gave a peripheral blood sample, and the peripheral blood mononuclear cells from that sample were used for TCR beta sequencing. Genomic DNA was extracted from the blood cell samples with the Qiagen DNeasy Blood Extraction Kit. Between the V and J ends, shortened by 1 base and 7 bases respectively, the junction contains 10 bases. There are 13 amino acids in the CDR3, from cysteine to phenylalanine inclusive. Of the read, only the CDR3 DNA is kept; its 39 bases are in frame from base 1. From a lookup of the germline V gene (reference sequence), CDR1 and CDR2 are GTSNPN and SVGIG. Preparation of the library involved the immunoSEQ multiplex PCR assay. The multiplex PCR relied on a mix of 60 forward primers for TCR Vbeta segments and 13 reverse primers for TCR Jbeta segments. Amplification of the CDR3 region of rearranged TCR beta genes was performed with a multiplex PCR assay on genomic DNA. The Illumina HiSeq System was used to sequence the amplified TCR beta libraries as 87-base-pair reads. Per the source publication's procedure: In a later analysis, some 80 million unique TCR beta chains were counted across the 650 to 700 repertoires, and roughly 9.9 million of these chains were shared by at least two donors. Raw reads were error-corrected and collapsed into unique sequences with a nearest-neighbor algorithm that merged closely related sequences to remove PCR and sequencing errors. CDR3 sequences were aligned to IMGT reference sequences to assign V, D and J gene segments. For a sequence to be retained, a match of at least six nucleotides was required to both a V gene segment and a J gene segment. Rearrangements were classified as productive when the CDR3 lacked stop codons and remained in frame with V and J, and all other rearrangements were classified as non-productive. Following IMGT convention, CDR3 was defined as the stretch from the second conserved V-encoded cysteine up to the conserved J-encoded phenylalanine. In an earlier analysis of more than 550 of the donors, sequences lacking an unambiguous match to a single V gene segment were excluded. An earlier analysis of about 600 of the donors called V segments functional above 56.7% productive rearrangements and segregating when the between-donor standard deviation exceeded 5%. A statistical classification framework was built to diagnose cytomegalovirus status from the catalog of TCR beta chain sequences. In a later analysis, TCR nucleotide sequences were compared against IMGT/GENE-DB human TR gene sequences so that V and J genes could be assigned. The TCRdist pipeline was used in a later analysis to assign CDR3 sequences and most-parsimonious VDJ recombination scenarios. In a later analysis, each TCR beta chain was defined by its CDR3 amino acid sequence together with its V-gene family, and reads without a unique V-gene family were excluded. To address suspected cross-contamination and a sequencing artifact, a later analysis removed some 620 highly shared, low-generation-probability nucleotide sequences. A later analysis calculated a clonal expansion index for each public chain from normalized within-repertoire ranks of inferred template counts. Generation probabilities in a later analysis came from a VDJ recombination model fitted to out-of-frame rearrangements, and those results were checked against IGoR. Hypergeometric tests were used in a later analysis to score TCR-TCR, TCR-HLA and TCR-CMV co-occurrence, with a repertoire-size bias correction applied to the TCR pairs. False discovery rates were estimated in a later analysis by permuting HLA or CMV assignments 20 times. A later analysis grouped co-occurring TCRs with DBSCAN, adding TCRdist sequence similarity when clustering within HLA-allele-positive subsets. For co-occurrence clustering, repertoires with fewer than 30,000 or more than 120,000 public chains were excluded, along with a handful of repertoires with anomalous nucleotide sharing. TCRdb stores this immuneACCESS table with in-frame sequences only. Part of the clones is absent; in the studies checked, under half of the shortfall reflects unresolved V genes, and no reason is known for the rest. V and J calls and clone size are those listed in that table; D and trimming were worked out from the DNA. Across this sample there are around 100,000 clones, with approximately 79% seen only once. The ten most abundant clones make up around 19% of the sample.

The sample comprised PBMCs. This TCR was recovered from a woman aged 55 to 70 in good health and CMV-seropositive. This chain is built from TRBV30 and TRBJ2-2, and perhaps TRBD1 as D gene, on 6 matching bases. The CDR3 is CAWSATGFGELFF. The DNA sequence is TGTGCCTGGAGTGCTACAGGGTTCGGGGAGCTGTTTTTT.